Presented here are 28 T cell receptor beta chains from one specimen sequenced in a study of sequential checkpoint blockade in melanoma. TCRdb's copy holds only in-frame clones and misses some; the assay was immunoSEQ multiplex PCR. Of roughly 12,000 clones in the sample, roughly 79% were seen once. Specified treatment: randomized to nivolumab then ipilimumab (arm A) or the reverse (arm B). This material consisted of CD8+ T cells sorted from blood (inferred from file names), taken from a patient given nivolumab and ipilimumab in sequence. Receptors were obtained from a human donor with melanoma.

This sequence joins TRBV19 and TRBJ2-7, with 8 positions matching TRBD2. Germline-derived CDR1 and CDR2 are LNHDA and SQIVND (reference sequence). J gave up 7 bases and V 3 bases, and 11 bases lay outside the gene matches. The length of the CDR3 is 15 residues. CDR3 coding DNA: TGTGCCAGTAGTATGGTCGGGGGACTAGGCTGGGAGCAGTACTTC. Translated: CASSMVGGLGWEQYF.

This chain joins TRBV9 and TRBJ2-4; tentatively, D is TRBD1 (6 bases). The CDR3 contains 15 residues. V lost 3 bases, J lost 0 bases, and 10 bases lay in between. Per the germline V gene, CDR1 is SGDLS and CDR2 is YYNGEE. The CDR3 nucleotides read TGTGCCAGCAGCGCGTCAGGGGTAGCCAAAAACATTCAGTACTTC. It yields the protein CASSASGVAKNIQYF.

In nucleotides, the CDR3 is TGCGCCAGCAGTCCACTAGCGGGGGGGAACTACGAGCAGTACTTC. This encodes CASSPLAGGNYEQYF. The chain employs TRBV4-1 and TRBJ2-7, with TRBD2 identical over 13 bases. Germline CDR1 and CDR2: MGHRA and YSYEKL. The CDR3 is 15 residues long. With 6 bases clipped from V and 3 bases from J, the junction kept 5 bases outside the gene matches.

The J gene is TRBJ2-7, the V gene TRBV6-5; D is possibly TRBD2 (5 bases). Germline V gives CDR1 MNHEY, CDR2 SVGAGI. The CDR3 runs to 12 residues. Trimming stripped 5 bases from V and 3 bases from J, with 8 bases between. As DNA, the CDR3 is TGTGCCAGCAGTGGACGGGACTACGAGCAGTACTTC. This codes for CASSGRDYEQYF.

In nucleotides, the CDR3 is TGTGCCAGCAGCTTAGAAGGTCGACAGGGACACTACGAGCAGTACTTC. Its protein is CASSLEGRQGHYEQYF. This chain joins TRBV7-6 and TRBJ2-7; 7 nucleotides match TRBD1. CDR3 size: 16 residues. Germline CDR1 and CDR2: SGHVS and FNYEAQ. V gave up 1 base and J gave up 3 bases; unmatched junction bases: 9.

V and J are TRBV28 and TRBJ2-5; maybe TRBD2 (7 bases). The CDR3 has 19 amino acids. Germline V gives CDR1 MDHEN, CDR2 SYDVKM. Trimming pared 3 bases from V and 2 bases from J, leaving 25 bases between. CDR3 in amino acids: CASSFGGRHPENGQETQYF. The CDR3 DNA reads as TGTGCCAGCAGTTTCGGGGGGCGGCATCCAGAAAATGGTCAAGAGACCCAGTACTTC.

The chain is built from TRBV7-2 and TRBJ2-2; TRBD2 aligns across 11 bases. Trimming at V came to 3 bases and at J to 1 base, leaving 10 bases not matched to a gene. CDR3 size: 19 residues. Germline CDR1 reads SGHTA; CDR2 reads FQGNSA. The CDR3 loop reads CASSFGLAGTRRNTGELFF. The CDR3 bases are TGTGCCAGCAGCTTCGGACTAGCGGGCACCCGCCGGAACACCGGGGAGCTGTTTTTT.

This chain links TRBV5-1 with TRBJ2-5; no reliable D call. Germline assignment: CDR1 SGHRS and CDR2 YFSETQ. The CDR3 totals 12 residues. V was trimmed by 6 bases and J by 0 bases, leaving 6 bases between them. The CDR3 loop reads CASNPDQETQYF. CDR3 DNA: TGCGCCAGCAACCCGGACCAAGAGACCCAGTACTTC.

CDR3 DNA sequence: TGCGCCAGCAGCCCTTCTAGCACAGATACGCAGTATTTT. As protein: CASSPSSTDTQYF. The V gene is TRBV4-3, the J gene TRBJ2-3; D uncertain. The CDR3 extends over 13 amino acids. V was pared by 4 bases and J by 0 bases, with 5 bases between. CDR1 LGHNA and CDR2 YSLEER come from the germline V gene.

The chain links TRBV7-3 to TRBJ2-1, with 7 bases lining up with TRBD1. J gave up 8 bases and V 5 bases, and 15 bases lay outside the gene matches. In germline, CDR1 is SGHTA, CDR2 FQGTGA. The CDR3 loop spans 16 amino acids. CDR3 amino acids: CASSPTTGARWDEQFF. In DNA, the CDR3 is TGTGCCAGCAGCCCGACAACAGGGGCCCGGTGGGATGAGCAGTTCTTC.

The V and J genes are TRBV7-9 and TRBJ2-5; 10 nucleotides agree with TRBD1. The V gene's germline CDR1 is SEHNR and CDR2 FQNEAQ (reference sequence). With 0 bases clipped from V and 5 bases from J, the junction kept 9 bases outside the gene matches. There are 17 residues in the CDR3. The CDR3 spells CASSLAAGQGLLETQYF. In DNA form, the CDR3 reads TGTGCCAGCAGCTTAGCCGCGGGACAGGGGCTATTGGAGACCCAGTACTTC.

Only one count was recorded for this clone. The chain uses TRBV29-1 and TRBJ2-1; TRBD2 agrees at 10 bases. Germline V gene data show CDR1 as SQVTM and CDR2 as ANQGSEA. With 8 bases clipped from V and 0 bases from J, the junction kept 10 bases outside the gene matches. The CDR3 extends over 16 amino acids. CDR3 DNA sequence: TGCAGCCTAAGGACTAGCGGCAGTAGCTCCTACAATGAGCAGTTCTTC. Protein product: CSLRTSGSSSYNEQFF.

V is TRBV7-9 and J is TRBJ2-7; 8 bases match TRBD1. CDR3 length equals 13 residues. V trimming: 3 bases; J trimming: 4 bases; junction bases outside the gene matches: 2. Germline V gene data show CDR1 as SEHNR and CDR2 as FQNEAQ (reference sequence). The CDR3 region is CASSFDRGYEQYF. DNA of the CDR3: TGTGCCAGCAGCTTTGACAGGGGATACGAGCAGTACTTC.

The chain joins TRBV7-8 to TRBJ1-3, with D uncertain. This CDR3 has 15 amino acids. Germline V CDR1 and CDR2: SGHVS, FQNEAQ. V was clipped by 2 bases and J by 4 bases, with 12 bases between them. CDR3 protein: CASSLYPVTGNTIYF. In DNA form, the CDR3 reads TGTGCCAGCAGCTTATATCCGGTAACGGGAAACACCATATATTTT. Full variable domain (rest looked up from reference TRBV7-8 and TRBJ1-3): GAGVSQSPRYKVAKRGQDVALRCDPISGHVSLFWYQQALGQGPEFLTYFQNEAQLDKSGLPSDRFFAERPEGSVSTLKIQRTQQEDSAVYLCASSLYPVTGNTIYFGEGSWLTVV.

The CDR3 spells CASHIAGGPYEQYF. CDR3 DNA: TGCGCCAGCCATATAGCGGGGGGGCCCTACGAGCAGTACTTC. The chain joins TRBV10-2 to TRBJ2-7; 11 bases agree with TRBD2. V shed 8 bases and J 2 bases; nucleotides not matched to a gene: 5. The CDR3 is 14 amino acids. Germline-derived CDR1 and CDR2 are WSHSY and SAAADI.

The chain is built from TRBV4-3 and TRBJ2-3; 12 nucleotides match TRBD2. The germline V gene has CDR1 LGHNA and CDR2 YSLEER. This CDR3 contains 15 residues. V lost 4 bases and J lost 5; bases outside the gene matches: 4. The CDR3 loop is CASSPRTSGVDTQYF. The CDR3 DNA reads as TGCGCCAGCAGCCCCAGGACTAGCGGGGTAGATACGCAGTATTTT.

The chain joins TRBV6-4 to TRBJ2-2; TRBD1 agrees at 10 bases. There are 15 residues in the CDR3. Germline CDR1 MRHNA, CDR2 SNTAGT. V gave up 6 bases and J gave up 4 bases; unmatched junction bases: 5. CDR3 residues: CASSARQGATGELFF. The CDR3 DNA follows: TGTGCCAGCAGCGCCCGACAGGGGGCCACCGGGGAGCTGTTTTTT.

The gene calls are TRBV7-9 and TRBJ2-5; 8 bases fit TRBD1. Germline values: CDR1 SEHNR, CDR2 FQNEAQ (reference sequence). The CDR3 is 15 amino acids. Unmatched junction bases numbered 9, after V lost 5 bases and J lost 4 bases. CDR3 amino acids: CASSPRTGSVETQYF. The CDR3 DNA sequence: TGTGCCAGCAGCCCTCGGACAGGGTCGGTAGAGACCCAGTACTTC.

J is TRBJ2-1 and V is TRBV19; possibly TRBD1 for D (5 bases). Germline V gives CDR1 LNHDA, CDR2 SQIVND (reference sequence). V gave up 6 bases and J gave up 0 bases, with 9 bases separating them. This CDR3 is built from 14 residues. As DNA, the CDR3 is TGTGCCAGTAGGGACATTAGCTCCTACAATGAGCAGTTCTTC. Protein product: CASRDISSYNEQFF.

This chain joins TRBV21-1 and TRBJ2-7; the table's D gene call, TRBD1, was not cross checked with the DNA. TRBV21-1 is a known pseudogene. There are 18 residues in the CDR3. The CDR3 coding sequence is TGTGCCAGCAGCAAATCAAATACCGGGACAGGGGAATCCTACGAGCAGTACTTC. Its protein product is CASSKSNTGTGESYEQYF.

The chain couples TRBV11-3 to TRBJ2-2; TRBD1 agrees at 8 bases. V lost 3 bases to trimming and J lost 7 bases; unmatched junction nucleotides: 7. The CDR3 covers 15 residues. Per the germline V gene, CDR1 is SGHNT and CDR2 is YENEEA. CDR3 residues: CASSFGTGVIGELFF. In nucleotides, the CDR3 is TGTGCCAGCAGCTTTGGGACAGGCGTAATCGGGGAGCTGTTTTTT. Combining the CDR3 with reference TRBV11-3 and TRBJ2-2 gives the whole variable domain EAGVVQSPRYKIIEKKQPVAFWCNPISGHNTLYWYLQNLGQGPELLIRYENEEAVDDSQLPKDRFSAERLKGVDSTLKIQPAELGDSAVYLCASSFGTGVIGELFFGEGSRLTVL.

The rearrangement links TRBV5-5 to TRBJ2-3; 8 bases map to TRBD2. J gave up 6 bases and V 6 bases, and 6 bases lay outside the gene matches. This CDR3 is built from 13 residues. The germline CDR1 and CDR2 sequences are SGHKS and YYEKEE (reference sequence). The CDR3 DNA reads as TGTGCCAGCATAGGGCTAGCGGGCGATACGCAGTATTTT. This sequence encodes CASIGLAGDTQYF. The variable domain in full, with the rest retrieved from reference TRBV5-5 and TRBJ2-3, is DAGVTQSPTHLIKTRGQQVTLRCSPISGHKSVSWYQQVLGQGPQFIFQYYEKEERGRGNFPDRFSARQFPNYSSELNVNALLLGDSALYLCASIGLAGDTQYFGPGTRLTVL.

This clone was seen a handful of times. The chain's CDR3 is CASSELTTNEQFF. DNA for the CDR3: TGTGCCAGCAGTGAATTGACTACCAATGAGCAGTTCTTC. The chain employs TRBV6-4 and TRBJ2-1; weak D call: TRBD2 (5 bases). Trimming stripped 3 bases from V and 6 bases from J, with 9 bases between. From germline, CDR1 is MRHNA and CDR2 SNTAGT. The length of the CDR3 is 13 residues.

The rearrangement uses TRBV6-1 and TRBJ2-7, with D perhaps matching TRBD1 (5 bases). Germline V gene sequence: CDR1 MNHNS, CDR2 SASEGT. The CDR3 length is 15 residues. V was trimmed by 2 bases and J by 3 bases, leaving 14 bases between them. For the CDR3, the DNA is TGTGCCAGCAGTGAACTTCAGGGCCCTCACTACGAGCAGTACTTC. Protein: CASSELQGPHYEQYF.

This chain connects TRBV19 to TRBJ2-3; 8 bases fit TRBD1. This CDR3 contains 17 residues. Per germline, CDR1 LNHDA and CDR2 SQIVND (reference sequence). V lost 4 bases, J lost 3 bases, and 12 bases stayed unmatched. In DNA, the CDR3 is TGTGCCAGTAGTACACGGGACAGGACAATGGTAACAGATACGCAGTATTTT. Translating gives CASSTRDRTMVTDTQYF.

V and J are TRBV14 and TRBJ1-1; TRBD1 aligns across 12 bases. CDR3 length equals 17 residues. V dropped 3 bases and J dropped 3; count of bases not matched to a gene: 8. Germline V gives CDR1 SGHDN, CDR2 FVKESK. The chain's CDR3 is CASSQGQGARRYTEAFF. The CDR3 DNA reads as TGTGCCAGCAGCCAGGGACAGGGGGCGCGAAGGTACACTGAAGCTTTCTTT.

This chain uses TRBV19 with TRBJ2-3, with unresolved D. Deletions cut 4 bases from V and 3 bases from J, with 8 bases between. Germline loops: CDR1 LNHDA, CDR2 SQIVND (reference sequence). This CDR3 spans 13 amino acids. The CDR3 loop reads CASSNVATDTQYF. CDR3 in DNA: TGTGCCAGTAGTAATGTAGCTACAGATACGCAGTATTTT.

The chain joins TRBV28 to TRBJ2-5; possible D gene TRBD1, 5 bases. The germline V gene has CDR1 MDHEN and CDR2 SYDVKM. V shed 2 bases and J shed 2 bases, with 24 bases lying between them. This CDR3 spans 19 amino acids. The CDR3 sequence is CASSLTRVSGLNFQETQYF. The CDR3 nucleotides are TGTGCCAGCAGTTTAACAAGGGTCTCAGGGCTAAATTTTCAAGAGACCCAGTACTTC. Using reference TRBV28 and TRBJ2-5 for the parts outside the CDR3, the full variable domain is DVKVTQSSRYLVKRTGEKVFLECVQDMDHENMFWYRQDPGLGLRLIYFSYDVKMKEKGDIPEGYSVSREKKERFSLILESASTNQTSMYLCASSLTRVSGLNFQETQYFGPGTRLLVL.